The T cell receptor beta chain described here comes from a study of T cell changes during pregnancy in multiple sclerosis. This CDR3 region has 12 residues. Per germline, CDR1 SNHLY and CDR2 FYNNEI. Trimming stripped 2 bases from V and 5 bases from J, with 6 bases between. TCRdb keeps only in-frame clones here, not all; method: immunoSEQ multiplex PCR. The sample holds just under 50,000 clones, roughly nine tenths seen once. This rearrangement joins TRBV2 to TRBJ2-5; D gene ambiguous. The receptor's source is a female donor with multiple sclerosis, enrolled in a pregnancy study. Sequences were derived from CD8+ T cells from peripheral blood mononuclear cells, sampled after pregnancy. This CDR3 is CASSESLETQYF. The CDR3 DNA reads as TGTGCCAGCAGTGAAAGCCTGGAGACCCAGTACTTC.